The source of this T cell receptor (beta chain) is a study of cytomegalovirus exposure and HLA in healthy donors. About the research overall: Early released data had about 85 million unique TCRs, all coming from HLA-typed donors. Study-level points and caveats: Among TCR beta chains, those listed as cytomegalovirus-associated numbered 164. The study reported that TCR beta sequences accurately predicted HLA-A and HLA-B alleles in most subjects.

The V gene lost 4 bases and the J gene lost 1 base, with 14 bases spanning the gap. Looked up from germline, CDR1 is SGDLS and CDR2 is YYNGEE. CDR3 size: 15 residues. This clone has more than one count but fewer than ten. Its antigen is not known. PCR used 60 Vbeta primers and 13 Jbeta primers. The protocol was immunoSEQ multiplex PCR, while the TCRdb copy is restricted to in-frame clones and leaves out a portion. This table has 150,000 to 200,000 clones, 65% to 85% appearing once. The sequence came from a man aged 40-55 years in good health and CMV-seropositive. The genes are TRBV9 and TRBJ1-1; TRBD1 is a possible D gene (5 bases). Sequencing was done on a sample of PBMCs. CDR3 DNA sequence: TGTGCCAGCAGCCCAAGACAGCAATCGAACACTGAAGCTTTCTTT. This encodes CASSPRQQSNTEAFF.